Following are 15 T cell receptor beta chains from one sample sequenced in a study of spatial heterogeneity in lung cancer. TCRdb reprocessed the 5' RACE reads via MiXCR and lists one record per CDR3 protein. The profile covers over 10,000 distinct CDR3 sequences, with 5.1% appearing a single time and under 30% taken by the ten largest. Regarding time point: sample taken at primary tumor resection. Their antigen targets remain unknown. Study results and caveats: Expanded alpha and beta TCR counts within tumors tracked tumor mutation counts.

The source was lung tumor tissue, collected at surgery. The origin of the receptors is a male donor with early-stage non-small cell lung cancer.

This clonotype came up a few times. The chain recombines TRBV6-2 or TRBV6-3 with TRBJ1-4; D might be TRBD1 (5 bases). CDR1 is MNHEY, CDR2 SVGEGT, per germline. The germline V and J ends were trimmed by 5 bases and 7 bases, with 14 bases remaining between them. The CDR3 sequence is 14 residues long. CDR3 region: CASSDPGMSEKLFF. DNA for the CDR3: TGTGCCAGCAGTGACCCAGGGATGAGTGAAAAACTGTTTTTT.

This clonotype occurred many times. CDR3 bases: TGCGCCAGCAGCCGCGAGACAGGGGTCAATTCACCCCTCCACTTT. Translating gives CASSRETGVNSPLHF. This chain joins TRBV4-1 and TRBJ1-6; 8 nucleotides match TRBD1. Unmatched junction bases numbered 6, after V lost 4 bases and J lost 7 bases. This CDR3 contains 15 residues. The germline gives CDR1 MGHRA, CDR2 YSYEKL.

This clonotype was counted many times. The chain carries TRBV9 and TRBJ1-5; 12 nucleotides align to TRBD1. Losses at the gene ends were 4 bases for V and 5 bases for J; bases not matched to a gene: 4. The CDR3 extends over 15 amino acids. Germline CDR1 SGDLS, CDR2 YYNGEE. In DNA form, the CDR3 reads TGTGCCAGCAGCAGGGACAGGGGGCTTTATCAGCCCCAGCATTTT. This encodes CASSRDRGLYQPQHF. The variable domain in full, completed from reference TRBV9 and TRBJ1-5, reads DSGVTQTPKHLITATGQRVTLRCSPRSGDLSVYWYQQSLDQGLQFLIQYYNGEERAKGNILERFSAQQFPDLHSELNLSSLELGDSALYFCASSRDRGLYQPQHFGDGTRLSIL.

This clonotype has more than one count but fewer than ten. This chain links TRBV5-1 with TRBJ2-7; no clear D gene. CDR3 length: 12 residues. The V gene's germline CDR1 is SGHRS and CDR2 YFSETQ. Trimming took off 4 bases at V and 4 bases at J, with 9 bases between the two ends. As DNA, the CDR3 is TGCGCCAGCAGCAGTAGTGGTTACGAGCAGTACTTC. This translates into CASSSSGYEQYF.

This clonotype showed up many times. The V and J genes are TRBV28 and TRBJ2-7; D is possibly TRBD1 or TRBD2 (5 bases each). Deletions cut 2 bases from V and 6 bases from J, with 14 bases between. The CDR3 extends over 14 amino acids. Per the germline V gene, CDR1 is MDHEN and CDR2 is SYDVKM. In DNA form, the CDR3 reads TGTGCCAGCAGTTTAGGGACCCTGGGGCGCGAGCAGTACTTC. It specifies CASSLGTLGREQYF.

This clonotype was seen many times. The genes are TRBV25-1 and TRBJ2-5; D remains unclear. Germline V gene lookup returns CDR1 MGHDK and CDR2 SYGVNS. With 1 base removed from V and 4 bases from J, the gap between germline ends came to 10 bases. This CDR3 is 14 amino acids long. This CDR3 is CASSELGSGETQYF. CDR3 bases: TGTGCCAGCAGTGAATTGGGGTCGGGAGAGACCCAGTACTTC.

This clonotype was observed at least ten times. The chain carries TRBV5-1 and TRBJ2-5, with 10 bases aligning to TRBD2. This CDR3 has 15 residues. Germline CDR1 and CDR2: SGHRS and YFSETQ. The V and J ends lost 7 bases and 3 bases, in that order; junction bases with no gene match: 9. The CDR3: CASEGAGGPEETQYF. CDR3 DNA sequence: TGCGCCAGCGAGGGAGCGGGGGGGCCCGAAGAGACCCAGTACTTC.

This clonotype was seen ten or more times. The J gene is TRBJ1-2, the V gene TRBV5-4; D gene uncertain. CDR3 length: 13 amino acids. Germline V gene sequence: CDR1 SGHNT, CDR2 YYREEE (reference sequence). V lost 0 bases and J 2 bases, leaving 5 bases between the germline ends. The CDR3 is CASSLDGNYGYTF. Written as DNA, the CDR3 is TGTGCCAGCAGCTTGGACGGCAACTATGGCTACACCTTC. Supplemented by reference TRBV5-4 and TRBJ1-2, the full variable domain reads ETGVTQSPTHLIKTRGQQVTLRCSSQSGHNTVSWYQQALGQGPQFIFQYYREEENGRGNFPPRFSGLQFPNYSSELNVNALELDDSALYLCASSLDGNYGYTFGSGTRLTVV.

This clonotype was seen repeatedly, ten times or more. The chain carries TRBV7-2 and TRBJ2-7; unclear D gene. This CDR3 has 13 residues. V lost 1 base and J lost 5, with 9 bases in between. From germline, CDR1 is SGHTA and CDR2 FQGNSA. Here the CDR3 DNA reads TGTGCCAGCAGCTTAGGCTGGGTGGACGAGCAGTACTTC. Protein: CASSLGWVDEQYF.

This clonotype was seen repeatedly, ten times or more. The chain links TRBV6-5 to TRBJ1-2; 7 bases are shared with TRBD1. CDR1 MNHEY and CDR2 SVGAGI come from the germline V gene. This CDR3 region has 15 residues. The trim removed 6 bases at V and 2 bases at J, leaving 9 bases unmatched. CDR3 in amino acids: CASSRSGGGNYGYTF. The DNA of the CDR3 is TGTGCCAGCAGCCGTTCAGGGGGAGGGAACTATGGCTACACCTTC.

This clonotype came up many times. The chain joins TRBV20-1 to TRBJ2-1; D is unclear. The CDR3 consists of 10 residues. Germline V CDR1 and CDR2: DFQATT, SNEGSKA (reference sequence). CDR3 sequence: CSASYNEQFF. For the CDR3, the DNA is TGCAGCGCGAGCTACAATGAGCAGTTCTTC.

The V and J genes are TRBV28 and TRBJ1-5, with TRBD1 as a possible D gene (5 bases). This CDR3 is built from 16 residues. The germline CDR1 and CDR2 sequences are MDHEN and SYDVKM. V was shortened by 5 bases and J by 0 bases, with 14 bases between the two germline ends. This chain's CDR3 is CASSPSGRDSNQPQHF. In nucleotides, the CDR3 is TGTGCCAGCAGTCCCTCGGGACGTGATAGCAATCAGCCCCAGCATTTT. Using reference TRBV28 and TRBJ1-5 for the parts outside the CDR3, the full variable domain is DVKVTQSSRYLVKRTGEKVFLECVQDMDHENMFWYRQDPGLGLRLIYFSYDVKMKEKGDIPEGYSVSREKKERFSLILESASTNQTSMYLCASSPSGRDSNQPQHFGDGTRLSIL.

This clonotype has ten or more counts. This sequence joins TRBV7-2 and TRBJ1-1, with D possibly TRBD1 on 6 matching bases. The ends were cut back, 5 bases at V and 3 bases at J, with 13 bases in the middle. Germline CDR1 is SGHTA and CDR2 is FQGNSA. This CDR3 is 14 amino acids long. The CDR3 DNA sequence: TGTGCCAGCAGCCTCAACCAGGGGTACACTGAAGCTTTCTTT. Its protein product is CASSLNQGYTEAFF.

This clonotype has at least ten counts. This chain uses TRBV6-4 with TRBJ2-1, with D tentatively TRBD1 or TRBD2 (5 bases each). V lost 2 bases to trimming and J lost 2 bases, with 7 bases between them. Germline assignment: CDR1 MRHNA and CDR2 SNTAGT. The CDR3 loop spans 14 amino acids. The CDR3 protein is CASSDGTPYNEQFF. The CDR3 DNA sequence: TGTGCCAGCAGTGACGGGACCCCCTACAATGAGCAGTTCTTC.

This clonotype was seen ten or more times. The chain has TRBV6-5 and TRBJ2-1; D perhaps matches TRBD2 (5 bases). This CDR3 is built from 16 residues. The germline CDR1 and CDR2 sequences are MNHEY and SVGAGI. Trimming cost V 6 bases and J 2 bases, with 17 bases left between them. CDR3 sequence: CASSRPRAGTYNEQFF. The CDR3 coding sequence is TGTGCCAGCAGCCGACCCCGGGCGGGTACCTACAATGAGCAGTTCTTC.